This is a list of T cell receptor beta chains from one sample in a study of T cell responses to AZD1222 COVID-19 vaccine. The assay was immunoSEQ multiplex PCR, and TCRdb's table has in-frame clones only and misses some. This sample has approximately 76,000 clones, with approximately 89% found just once. Sequenced material: peripheral blood, taken on day 0 of AZD1222 vaccination. These receptor sequences come from an adult in good health. Each CDR3 is given with its conserved first and last residue. Fields, in order: CDR3 protein, CDR3 DNA, D gene, V gene, J gene, clone size. The D gene is left open where the match is weak. Where a row states a size, it is once, few, many or the class of an expanded clone; other rows omit it.

CASSPSSEQYF	TGTGCCAGCAGCCCCTCCTCCGAGCAGTACTTC	-	TRBV7-8	TRBJ2-7	-
CASSDPGKGARTEAFF	TGTGCCAGCAGTGACCCAGGGAAGGGGGCGCGCACTGAAGCTTTCTTT	TRBD1	TRBV2	TRBJ1-1	-
CASSDLAGGPVWDEQFF	TGTGCCAGCAGTGATTTGGCGGGAGGCCCTGTCTGGGATGAGCAGTTCTTC	TRBD2	TRBV6-1	TRBJ2-1	-
CASSLFRGAYEQYF	TGTGCCAGCAGCTTATTCCGGGGGGCCTACGAGCAGTACTTC	TRBD2	TRBV7-2	TRBJ2-7	once
CASSIGFNQPQHF	TGTGCCAGTAGTATTGGGTTCAATCAGCCCCAGCATTTT	-	TRBV19	TRBJ1-5	-
CASSLVWDSNSPLHF	TGTGCCAGCAGTTTGGTTTGGGACAGTAATTCACCCCTCCACTTT	TRBD1	TRBV28	TRBJ1-6	-
CASSEGAIRYTF	TGTGCCAGCAGTGAAGGTGCGATTAGATACACCTTC	-	TRBV2	TRBJ1-2	-
CASSLTDGYTF	TGTGCCAGTAGCTTGACGGATGGCTACACCTTC	-	TRBV19	TRBJ1-2	-
CASSRSNTGELFF	TGTGCCAGCAGTCGCTCGAACACCGGGGAGCTGTTTTTT	-	TRBV27	TRBJ2-2	once
CASSLPGLATYEQYF	TGTGCCAGCAGTTTACCCGGGCTAGCGACGTACGAGCAGTACTTC	-	TRBV28	TRBJ2-7	-
CASSPQTGNHYGYTF	TGCGCCAGCAGCCCACAGACAGGGAATCACTATGGCTACACCTTC	TRBD1	TRBV4-1	TRBJ1-2	-
CASTRGISNQPQHF	TGTGCCAGCACCCGCGGGATTAGCAATCAGCCCCAGCATTTT	-	TRBV7-8	TRBJ1-5	-
CASSVDRGLANTGELFF	TGTGCCAGCAGCGTAGACAGGGGGCTAGCGAACACCGGGGAGCTGTTTTTT	TRBD1	TRBV9	TRBJ2-2	-
CASSLLTFRQRAHYGYTF	TGTGCCAGCAGCTTACTCACCTTCCGGCAGCGTGCTCACTATGGCTACACCTTC	-	TRBV28	TRBJ1-2	-
CATSTKGGDNYGYTF	TGTGCCACCTCGACGAAAGGGGGCGATAACTATGGCTACACCTTC	TRBD1	TRBV19	TRBJ1-2	-
CASSFGPGPTDTQYF	TGTGCCAGCAGCTTCGGTCCGGGGCCCACAGATACGCAGTATTTT	-	TRBV5-6	TRBJ2-3	-
CASSIGTSGGYNEQFF	TGTGCCAGCAGCATAGGGACTAGCGGGGGCTACAATGAGCAGTTCTTC	TRBD2	TRBV5-4	TRBJ2-1	-
CATSETSGKDTDTQYF	TGTGCCACCAGTGAGACTAGCGGGAAAGACACAGATACGCAGTATTTT	TRBD2	TRBV24-1	TRBJ2-3	-
CASDFGGTEAFF	TGTGCCAGCGACTTTGGAGGCACTGAAGCTTTCTTT	-	TRBV7-9	TRBJ1-1	-
CSAKVEDTEQFNYGYTF	TGCAGCGCTAAGGTGGAAGACACAGAACAATTTAACTATGGCTACACCTTC	-	TRBV29-1	TRBJ1-2	-
CASSQGSTSAAFF	TGTGCCAGCAGCCAGGGATCTACGAGTGCTGCTTTCTTT	-	TRBV3-1/TRBV3-2	TRBJ1-1	few
CASSLEAGGQHYGYTF	TGTGCCAGCAGCTTAGAAGCAGGGGGCCAGCACTATGGCTACACCTTC	TRBD1	TRBV11-3	TRBJ1-2	-
CASSVAYRGDEQFF	TGTGCCAGCAGCGTAGCCTACCGCGGCGATGAGCAGTTCTTC	-	TRBV9	TRBJ2-1	-
CASSPDGTYEQYF	TGTGCCAGCAGTCCCGACGGAACCTACGAGCAGTACTTC	-	TRBV6-5	TRBJ2-7	-
CASSYTSYEQYF	TGTGCCAGCAGCTACACCAGTTACGAGCAGTACTTC	-	TRBV6-6	TRBJ2-7	-
CASGQGRGKLFF	TGTGCCAGTGGACAGGGAAGAGGAAAACTGTTTTTT	TRBD1	TRBV7-9	TRBJ1-4	once
CATRPRGSGTGELFF	TGTGCCACCAGACCCCGGGGTTCTGGCACCGGGGAGCTGTTTTTT	-	TRBV15	TRBJ2-2	-
CATSKAGTGRDEQFF	TGTGCCACCAGTAAGGCCGGGACAGGGAGGGATGAGCAGTTCTTC	TRBD1	TRBV24-1	TRBJ2-1	-
CASSPGLAGAYEQYF	TGTGCCAGCAGCCCGGGACTAGCGGGAGCCTACGAGCAGTACTTC	TRBD2	TRBV7-2	TRBJ2-7	-
CASSPDPRNQPQHF	TGTGCCAGCAGTCCCGATCCAAGGAATCAGCCCCAGCATTTT	-	TRBV28	TRBJ1-5	-
CASSAEPYNEQFF	TGTGCCAGCAGCGCGGAACCCTACAATGAGCAGTTCTTC	-	TRBV7-6	TRBJ2-1	-
CAWSGETQYF	TGTGCCTGGAGTGGGGAGACCCAGTACTTC	-	TRBV30	TRBJ2-5	-
CASSPGQSARGTEAFF	TGTGCCAGCTCACCCGGACAGTCGGCAAGGGGGACTGAAGCTTTCTTT	-	TRBV7-9	TRBJ1-1	-
CATSRDLAGDNEQFF	TGTGCCACCAGCAGAGATCTAGCGGGAGACAATGAGCAGTTCTTC	TRBD2	TRBV15	TRBJ2-1	once
CASSLRSRELGNSPLHF	TGTGCCAGCAGTTTAAGATCGAGGGAGTTGGGTAATTCACCCCTCCACTTT	-	TRBV27	TRBJ1-6	-
CASSPRQGPGELFF	TGCGCCAGCAGCCCCCGACAGGGCCCCGGGGAGCTGTTTTTT	TRBD1	TRBV4-1	TRBJ2-2	-
CASSVDQDTQYF	TGTGCCAGCAGCGTAGATCAAGATACGCAGTATTTT	-	TRBV9	TRBJ2-3	-
CASSERTSGSRNEQFF	TGTGCCAGCAGCGAGCGGACTAGCGGGAGTCGCAATGAGCAGTTCTTC	TRBD2	TRBV9	TRBJ2-1	-
CASSLPGTGSGGNTIYF	TGTGCCAGCTCCTTACCCGGGACAGGGTCGGGAGGAAACACCATATATTTT	TRBD1	TRBV19	TRBJ1-3	-
CASSLEGAWGYTF	TGTGCCAGCAGCTTGGAGGGGGCTTGGGGCTACACCTTC	TRBD1	TRBV5-6	TRBJ1-2	-
CASSQGTSGDQETQYF	TGTGCCAGCAGCCAAGGGACTAGCGGGGACCAAGAGACCCAGTACTTC	TRBD2	TRBV3-1/TRBV3-2	TRBJ2-5	-
CASATAGSTDTQYF	TGTGCCAGCGCCACGGCAGGGAGCACAGATACGCAGTATTTT	-	TRBV3-1/TRBV3-2	TRBJ2-3	few
CASRDRGVSYEQYF	TGTGCCAGCAGAGACAGGGGCGTCTCCTACGAGCAGTACTTC	TRBD1	TRBV6-5	TRBJ2-7	-
CASKNGAPGQPQHF	TGTGCCAGCAAAAACGGGGCCCCAGGGCAGCCCCAGCATTTT	-	TRBV28	TRBJ1-5	-
CASSLQPGGLARNTIYF	TGTGCCAGCAGCTTGCAACCCGGAGGGCTTGCGAGAAACACCATATATTTT	-	TRBV7-6	TRBJ1-3	-
CASSLRLEGMDTIYF	TGCGCCAGCAGCCTACGCCTTGAAGGGATGGACACCATATATTTT	-	TRBV4-1	TRBJ1-3	-
CASSIDVLPASSYNEQFF	TGTGCCAGTAGTATAGATGTATTGCCTGCGAGCTCCTACAATGAGCAGTTCTTC	-	TRBV19	TRBJ2-1	-
CASSTERGDTQYF	TGTGCCAGCAGTACAGAACGGGGCGATACGCAGTATTTT	-	TRBV6-5	TRBJ2-3	-
CASSLGRDLLAGGSTDTQYF	TGTGCCAGCAGCTTGGGCCGGGATTTACTAGCGGGGGGTAGCACAGATACGCAGTATTTT	TRBD2	TRBV5-4	TRBJ2-3	-